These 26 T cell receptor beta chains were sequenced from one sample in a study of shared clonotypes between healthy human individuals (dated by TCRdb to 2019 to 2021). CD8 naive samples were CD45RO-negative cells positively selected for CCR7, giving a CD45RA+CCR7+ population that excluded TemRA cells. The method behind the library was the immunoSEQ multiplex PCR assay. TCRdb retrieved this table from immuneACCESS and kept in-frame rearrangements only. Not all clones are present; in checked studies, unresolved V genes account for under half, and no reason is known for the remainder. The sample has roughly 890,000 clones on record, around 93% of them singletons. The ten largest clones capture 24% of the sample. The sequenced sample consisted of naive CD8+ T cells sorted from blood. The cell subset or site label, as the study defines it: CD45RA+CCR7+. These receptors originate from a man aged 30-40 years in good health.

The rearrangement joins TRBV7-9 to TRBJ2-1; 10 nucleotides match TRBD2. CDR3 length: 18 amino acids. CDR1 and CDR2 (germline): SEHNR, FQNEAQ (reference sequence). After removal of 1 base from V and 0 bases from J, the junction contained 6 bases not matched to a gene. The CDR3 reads CASSLGLAGTSSYNEQFF. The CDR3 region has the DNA TGTGCCAGCAGCTTAGGACTAGCGGGCACAAGCTCCTACAATGAGCAGTTCTTC. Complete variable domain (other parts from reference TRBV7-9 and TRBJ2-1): DTGVSQNPRHKITKRGQNVTFRCDPISEHNRLYWYRQTLGQGPEFLTYFQNEAQLEKSRLLSDRFSAERPKGSFSTLEIQRTEQGDSAMYLCASSLGLAGTSSYNEQFFGPGTRLTVL.

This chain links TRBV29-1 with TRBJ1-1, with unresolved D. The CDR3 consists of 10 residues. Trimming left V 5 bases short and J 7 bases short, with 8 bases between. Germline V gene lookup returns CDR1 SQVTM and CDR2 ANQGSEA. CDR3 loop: CSVFFFEAFF. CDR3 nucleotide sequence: TGCAGCGTTTTTTTCTTTGAAGCTTTCTTT. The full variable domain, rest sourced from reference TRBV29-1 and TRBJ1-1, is SAVISQKPSRDICQRGTSLTIQCQVDSQVTMMFWYRQQPGQSLTLIATANQGSEATYESGFVIDKFPISRPNLTFSTLTVSNMSPEDSSIYLCSVFFFEAFFGQGTRLTVV.

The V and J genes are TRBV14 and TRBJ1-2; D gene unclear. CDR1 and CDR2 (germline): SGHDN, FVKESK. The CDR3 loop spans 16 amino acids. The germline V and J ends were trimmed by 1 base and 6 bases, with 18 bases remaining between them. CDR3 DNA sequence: TGTGCCAGCAGCCAAGTGGGAAGTCCGTCAAAGAATGGCTACACCTTC. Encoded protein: CASSQVGSPSKNGYTF.

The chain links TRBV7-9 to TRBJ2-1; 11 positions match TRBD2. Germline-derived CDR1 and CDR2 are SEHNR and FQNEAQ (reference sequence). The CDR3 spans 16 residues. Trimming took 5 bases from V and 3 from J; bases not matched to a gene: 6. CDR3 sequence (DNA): TGTGCCAGCAGCACTACGGGACTAGCGGACTACAATGAGCAGTTCTTC. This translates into CASSTTGLADYNEQFF.

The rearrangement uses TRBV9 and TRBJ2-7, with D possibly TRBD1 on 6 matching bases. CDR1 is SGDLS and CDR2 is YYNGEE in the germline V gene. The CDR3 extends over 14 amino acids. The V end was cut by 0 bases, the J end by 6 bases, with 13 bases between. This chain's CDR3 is CASSVDGGSSEQYF. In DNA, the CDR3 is TGTGCCAGCAGCGTAGATGGGGGCAGTAGCGAGCAGTACTTC.

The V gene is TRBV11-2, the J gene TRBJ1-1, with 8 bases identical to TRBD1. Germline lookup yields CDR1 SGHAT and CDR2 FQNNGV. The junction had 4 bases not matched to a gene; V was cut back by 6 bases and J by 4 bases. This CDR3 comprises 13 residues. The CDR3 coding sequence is TGTGCCAGCAGGATGACAGGGGTCACTGAAGCTTTCTTT. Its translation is CASRMTGVTEAFF.

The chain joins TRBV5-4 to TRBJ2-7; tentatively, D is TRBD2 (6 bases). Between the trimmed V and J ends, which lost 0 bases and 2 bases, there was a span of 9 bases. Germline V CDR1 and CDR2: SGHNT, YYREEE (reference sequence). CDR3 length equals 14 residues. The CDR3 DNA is TGTGCCAGCAGCTTGGGGGCGGGGACCTACGAGCAGTACTTC. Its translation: CASSLGAGTYEQYF.

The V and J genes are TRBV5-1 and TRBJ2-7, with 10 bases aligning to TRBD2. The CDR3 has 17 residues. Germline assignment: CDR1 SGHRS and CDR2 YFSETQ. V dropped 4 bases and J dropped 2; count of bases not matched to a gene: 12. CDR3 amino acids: CASSPEGLLAGTYEQYF. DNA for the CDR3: TGCGCCAGCAGCCCAGAAGGGTTACTAGCGGGAACCTACGAGCAGTACTTC.

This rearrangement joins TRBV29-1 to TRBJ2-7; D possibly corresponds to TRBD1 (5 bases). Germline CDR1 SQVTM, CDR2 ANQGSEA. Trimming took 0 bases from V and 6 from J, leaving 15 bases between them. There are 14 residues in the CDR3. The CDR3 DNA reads TGCAGCGTTGAAGATCATACAGGTTTGGGCGAGCAGTACTTC. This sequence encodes CSVEDHTGLGEQYF.

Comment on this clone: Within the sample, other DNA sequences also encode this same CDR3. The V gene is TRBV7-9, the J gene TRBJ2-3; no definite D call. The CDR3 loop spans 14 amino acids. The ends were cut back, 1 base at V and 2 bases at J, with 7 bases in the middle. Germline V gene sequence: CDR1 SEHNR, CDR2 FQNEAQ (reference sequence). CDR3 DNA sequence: TGTGCCAGCAGCTTAGGCCGCAACACAGATACGCAGTATTTT. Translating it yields CASSLGRNTDTQYF.

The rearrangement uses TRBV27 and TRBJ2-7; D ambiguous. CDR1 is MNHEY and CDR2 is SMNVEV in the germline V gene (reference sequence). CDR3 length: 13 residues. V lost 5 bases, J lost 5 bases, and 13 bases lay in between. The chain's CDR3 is CASSVRGTDEQYF. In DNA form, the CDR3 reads TGTGCCAGCAGTGTACGAGGTACAGACGAGCAGTACTTC.

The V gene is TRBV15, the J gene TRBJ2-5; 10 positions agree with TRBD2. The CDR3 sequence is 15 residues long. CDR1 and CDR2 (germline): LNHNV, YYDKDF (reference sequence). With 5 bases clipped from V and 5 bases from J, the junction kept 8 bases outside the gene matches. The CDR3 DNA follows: TGTGCCACCAGCTTAAAGCGGGAGGGCCATGAGACCCAGTACTTC. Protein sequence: CATSLKREGHETQYF.

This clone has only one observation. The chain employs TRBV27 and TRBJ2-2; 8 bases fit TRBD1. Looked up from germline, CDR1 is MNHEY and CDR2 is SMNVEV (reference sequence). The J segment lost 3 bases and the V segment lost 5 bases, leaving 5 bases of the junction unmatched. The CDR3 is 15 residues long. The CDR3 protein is CASSPWTGYTGELFF. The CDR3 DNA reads TGTGCCAGCAGTCCCTGGACAGGGTACACCGGGGAGCTGTTTTTT.

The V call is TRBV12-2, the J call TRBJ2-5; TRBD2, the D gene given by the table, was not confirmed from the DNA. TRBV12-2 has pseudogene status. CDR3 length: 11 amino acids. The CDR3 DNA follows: TGTGCAAGTCGCTTCTCGGGATCCCAGTACTTC. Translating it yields CASRFSGSQYF.

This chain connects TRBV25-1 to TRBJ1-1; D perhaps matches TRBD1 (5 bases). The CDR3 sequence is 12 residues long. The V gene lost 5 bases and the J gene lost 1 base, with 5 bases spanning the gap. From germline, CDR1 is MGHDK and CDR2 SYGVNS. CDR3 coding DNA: TGTGCCAGCAGTCAGGGGAACACTGAAGCTTTCTTT. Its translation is CASSQGNTEAFF.

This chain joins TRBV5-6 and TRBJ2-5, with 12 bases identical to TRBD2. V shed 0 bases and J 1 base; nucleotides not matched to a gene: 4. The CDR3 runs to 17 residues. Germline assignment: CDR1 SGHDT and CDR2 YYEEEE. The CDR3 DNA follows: TGTGCCAGCAGCTTGGGACTAGCGGGGGTCATCCAAGAGACCCAGTACTTC. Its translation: CASSLGLAGVIQETQYF.

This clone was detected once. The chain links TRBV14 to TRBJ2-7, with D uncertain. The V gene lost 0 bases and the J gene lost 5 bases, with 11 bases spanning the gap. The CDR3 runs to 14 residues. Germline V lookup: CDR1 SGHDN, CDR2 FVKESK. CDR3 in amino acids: CASSQDFAVDEQYF. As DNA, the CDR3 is TGTGCCAGCAGCCAAGATTTCGCGGTGGACGAGCAGTACTTC.

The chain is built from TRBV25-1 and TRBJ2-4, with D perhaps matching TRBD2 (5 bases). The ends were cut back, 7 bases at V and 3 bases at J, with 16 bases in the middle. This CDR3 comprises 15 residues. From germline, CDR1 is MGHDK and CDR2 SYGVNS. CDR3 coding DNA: TGTGCCAGCAACGGGGTCACGGCCGGCAAAAACATTCAGTACTTC. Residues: CASNGVTAGKNIQYF.

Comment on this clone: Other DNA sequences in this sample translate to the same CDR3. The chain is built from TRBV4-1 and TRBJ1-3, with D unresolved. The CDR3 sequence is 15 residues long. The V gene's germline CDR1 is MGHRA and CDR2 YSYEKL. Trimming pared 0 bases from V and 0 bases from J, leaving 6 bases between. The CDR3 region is CASSQDRGSGNTIYF. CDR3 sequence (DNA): TGCGCCAGCAGCCAAGATCGAGGCTCTGGAAACACCATATATTTT.

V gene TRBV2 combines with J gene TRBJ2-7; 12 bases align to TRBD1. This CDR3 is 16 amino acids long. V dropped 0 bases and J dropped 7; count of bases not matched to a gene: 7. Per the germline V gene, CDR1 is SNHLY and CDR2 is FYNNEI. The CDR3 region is CASSEAPGQGAREQYF. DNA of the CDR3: TGTGCCAGCAGTGAAGCTCCGGGACAGGGGGCGCGGGAGCAGTACTTC. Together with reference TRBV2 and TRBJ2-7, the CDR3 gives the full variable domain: EPEVTQTPSHQVTQMGQEVILRCVPISNHLYFYWYRQILGQKVEFLVSFYNNEISEKSEIFDDQFSVERPDGSNFTLKIRSTKLEDSAMYFCASSEAPGQGAREQYFGPGTRLTVT.

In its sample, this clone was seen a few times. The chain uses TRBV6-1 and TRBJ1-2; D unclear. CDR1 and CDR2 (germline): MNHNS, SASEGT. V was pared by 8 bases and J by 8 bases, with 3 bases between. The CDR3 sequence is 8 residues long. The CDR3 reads CASGGYTF. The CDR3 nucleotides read TGTGCCAGCGGGGGCTACACCTTC.

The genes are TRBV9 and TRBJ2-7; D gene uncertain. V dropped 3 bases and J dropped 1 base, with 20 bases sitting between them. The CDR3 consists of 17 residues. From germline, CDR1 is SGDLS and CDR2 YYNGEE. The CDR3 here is CASSAGDQVYPSYEQYF. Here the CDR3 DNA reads TGTGCCAGCAGCGCAGGCGATCAGGTCTACCCATCCTACGAGCAGTACTTC.

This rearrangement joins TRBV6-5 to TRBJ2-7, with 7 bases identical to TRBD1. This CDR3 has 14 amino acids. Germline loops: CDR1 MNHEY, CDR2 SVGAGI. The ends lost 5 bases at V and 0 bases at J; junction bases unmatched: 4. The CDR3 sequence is CASSRQGPSYEQYF. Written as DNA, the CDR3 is TGTGCCAGCAGTCGACAGGGACCCTCCTACGAGCAGTACTTC.

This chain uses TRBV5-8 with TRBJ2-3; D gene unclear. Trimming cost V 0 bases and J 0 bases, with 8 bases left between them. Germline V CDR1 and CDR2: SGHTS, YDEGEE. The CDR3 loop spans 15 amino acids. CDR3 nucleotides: TGTGCCAGCAGCTTGGGCCTAGGTAGCACAGATACGCAGTATTTT. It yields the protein CASSLGLGSTDTQYF.

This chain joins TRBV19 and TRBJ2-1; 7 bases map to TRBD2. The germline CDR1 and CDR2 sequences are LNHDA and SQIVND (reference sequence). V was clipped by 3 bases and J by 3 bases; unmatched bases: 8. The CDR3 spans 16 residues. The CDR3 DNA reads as TGTGCCAGTAGTATTCTGCGGGAGTCTAGCTACAATGAGCAGTTCTTC. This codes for CASSILRESSYNEQFF.

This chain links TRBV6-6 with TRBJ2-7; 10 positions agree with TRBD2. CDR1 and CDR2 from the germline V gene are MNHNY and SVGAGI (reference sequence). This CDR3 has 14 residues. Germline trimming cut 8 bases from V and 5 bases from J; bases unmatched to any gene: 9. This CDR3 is CASRLQREGDEQYF. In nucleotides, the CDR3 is TGTGCCAGCCGTCTGCAGCGGGAGGGCGACGAGCAGTACTTC.